This TCR beta chain was recovered during a study of T cell responses to AZD1222 COVID-19 vaccine. Overall study findings and caveats: Spike-specific TCR breadth rose after two AZD1222 doses, and depth rose as well. As reported, nearly half of all spike-specific TCRs target variant regions that are unmutated. A mostly white British donor set with more females was recruited, and clonal diversity was possibly underestimated.

Germline-derived CDR1 and CDR2 are LNHDA and SQIVND (reference sequence). Trimming removed 6 bases from V and 0 bases from J, with 12 bases in between. The CDR3 length is 15 residues. A word on this clone: What it binds is not known.

The data were produced by immunoSEQ multiplex PCR, yet TCRdb's version contains in-frame clones alone and is incomplete. The sample gives 150,000 or so clones, around 92% of which show up once; 1.3% is in the top ten. This chain links TRBV19 with TRBJ1-3; maybe TRBD1 (5 bases). This specimen was peripheral blood, taken on day 0 of AZD1222 vaccination. The sequence was collected from an adult in good health. CDR3 residues: CASRRDRSSGNTIYF. The CDR3 DNA follows: TGTGCCAGTAGGCGGGACCGGAGCTCTGGAAACACCATATATTTT.